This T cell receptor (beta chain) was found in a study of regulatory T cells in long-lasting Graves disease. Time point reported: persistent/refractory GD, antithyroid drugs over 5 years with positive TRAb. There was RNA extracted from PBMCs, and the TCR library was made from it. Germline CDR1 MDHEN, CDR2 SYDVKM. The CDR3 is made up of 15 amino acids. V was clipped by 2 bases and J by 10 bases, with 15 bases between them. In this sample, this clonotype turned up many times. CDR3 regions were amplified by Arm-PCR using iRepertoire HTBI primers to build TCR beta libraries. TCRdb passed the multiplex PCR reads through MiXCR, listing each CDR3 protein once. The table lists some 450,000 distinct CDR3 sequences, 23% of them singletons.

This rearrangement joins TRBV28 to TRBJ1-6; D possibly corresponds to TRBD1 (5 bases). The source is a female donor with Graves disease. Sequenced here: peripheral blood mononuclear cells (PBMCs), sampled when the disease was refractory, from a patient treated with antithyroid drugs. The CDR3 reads CASSLVRGSKSPLHF. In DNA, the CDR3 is TGTGCCAGCAGTTTAGTAAGGGGTTCAAAATCACCCCTCCACTTT. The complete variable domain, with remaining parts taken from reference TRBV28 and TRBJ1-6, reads DVKVTQSSRYLVKRTGEKVFLECVQDMDHENMFWYRQDPGLGLRLIYFSYDVKMKEKGDIPEGYSVSREKKERFSLILESASTNQTSMYLCASSLVRGSKSPLHFGNGTRLTVT.